This T cell receptor beta chain comes out of a study of blood T cell repertoires in COVID-19. Study-level information: The origin of the acute and convalescent COVID-19 samples was the United States, Italy and Spain.

CDR1 and CDR2 (germline): MNHEY, SVGAGI. This CDR3 has 14 amino acids. The ends were cut back, 5 bases at V and 6 bases at J, with 14 bases in the middle. In the authors' workflow: Estimation of nucleated cell counts was performed using reference gene primer amplification. Sequencing was performed with immunoSEQ multiplex PCR; in TCRdb, only in-frame clones are kept and a portion is missing. The V and J calls and clone size were taken over from that table, and D and trimming were inferred from the DNA. In the table there are 75,000 to 80,000 clones, around 91% of which are singletons. Sequencing input: peripheral blood. This sequence was found in a human donor in a cohort sampled during active COVID-19. The chain is built from TRBV6-5 and TRBJ2-1; D perhaps matches TRBD1 (6 bases). CDR3 DNA sequence: TGTGCCAGCAGTCCTCCGGGACAAATCAATGAGCAGTTCTTC. Its protein is CASSPPGQINEQFF.